Sequencing of this T cell receptor beta chain was carried out in a study of cytomegalovirus exposure and HLA in healthy donors. Findings and limits, study-wide: Most TCR sequences were uncommon, yet certain public TCRs appeared in many donors. Across donors, sequencing depth was assumed by presence/absence analyses to be roughly uniform. A link between a missense DCLRE1C variant and TCR beta V- and J-gene trimming emerged from a later analysis.

V was clipped by 5 bases and J by 1 base, with 12 bases between them. There are 14 residues in the CDR3. From germline, CDR1 is SGHTA and CDR2 FQGNSA. About this clone: What it binds is not known.

The PCR ran on 60 Vbeta and 13 Jbeta primers. The method was immunoSEQ multiplex PCR; TCRdb's version includes in-frame clones alone and lacks a portion of them. The sample consists of 120,000 to 150,000 clones, 82% of them appearing once. The gene calls are TRBV7-2 and TRBJ2-7, with D possibly being TRBD2 (5 bases). The sequence came from a male donor in good health and CMV-seronegative. The source material was PBMCs. The CDR3 nucleotides read TGTGCCAGCAGCCCCAGCGGTCATTCCTACGAGCAGTACTTC. Its translation: CASSPSGHSYEQYF.